The present entry profiles one TCR beta chain with its context. Its target is not known. These data come from a study of T cell responses to AZD1222 COVID-19 vaccine. The data were produced by immunoSEQ multiplex PCR, yet TCRdb's version contains in-frame clones alone and is incomplete. Among about 45,000 clones, about 80% were seen once, and the ten largest hold roughly 21%. Findings of the study overall: Repertoires were obtained only post-peak T cell response. Donors in the cohort were predominantly white British and more often female, and clonal diversity was possibly underestimated.

Germline V lookup: CDR1 SGHDT, CDR2 YYEEEE. There are 18 residues in the CDR3. V trimming: 6 bases; J trimming: 4 bases; junction bases outside the gene matches: 21. The sample was peripheral blood, taken 28 days after the second dose of the MenACWY control vaccine. The TCR comes from an adult who received the MenACWY meningococcal vaccine as a control. The rearrangement uses TRBV5-6 and TRBJ1-1, with TRBD1 identical over 7 bases. The CDR3 sequence is CASIVSRGQRTWGTEAFF. CDR3 bases: TGTGCCAGCATCGTGTCCAGGGGACAGAGAACCTGGGGCACTGAAGCTTTCTTT. Full variable domain (outside the CDR3, taken from reference TRBV5-6 and TRBJ1-1): DAGVTQSPTHLIKTRGQQVTLRCSPKSGHDTVSWYQQALGQGPQFIFQYYEEEERQRGNFPDRFSGHQFPNYSSELNVNALLLGDSALYLCASIVSRGQRTWGTEAFFGQGTRLTVV.